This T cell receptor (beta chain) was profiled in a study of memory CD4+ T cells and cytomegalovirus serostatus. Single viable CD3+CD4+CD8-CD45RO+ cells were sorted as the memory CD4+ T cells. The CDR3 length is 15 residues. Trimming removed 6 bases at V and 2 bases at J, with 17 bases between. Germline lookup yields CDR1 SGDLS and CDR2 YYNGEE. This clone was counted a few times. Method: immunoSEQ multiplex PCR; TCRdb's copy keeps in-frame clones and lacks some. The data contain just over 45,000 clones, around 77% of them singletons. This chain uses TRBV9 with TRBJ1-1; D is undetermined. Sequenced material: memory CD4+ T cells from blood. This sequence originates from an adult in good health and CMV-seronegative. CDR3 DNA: TGTGCCAGCACTCAAACTCCCGGACCCAACACTGAAGCTTTCTTT. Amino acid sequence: CASTQTPGPNTEAFF.